Presented here are 21 T cell receptor beta chains from one specimen sequenced in a study of glioma-infiltrating T cells. The iRepertoire nested amplicon-rescue multiplex PCR amplified TCR alpha and beta CDR3s from RNA. TCRdb re-called the multiplex PCR reads through MiXCR, storing one row per CDR3 protein. The table has about 200,000 distinct CDR3 sequences, roughly 32% seen once. The specimen was glioma tissue, nonneoplastic brain tissue, or PBMCs (not recorded which). The receptors were gathered from a human donor with low-grade glioma or glioblastoma, undergoing nonglioma brain surgery, or in good health (not recorded which).

The sample holds a few counts of this clonotype. A much larger clone lies a single base off, so this may be a read error. In nucleotides, the CDR3 is TGTGCCTCACGGACGGTGAACGCTGAAGCTTTCTTT. The encoded protein is CASRTVNAEAFF. The chain joins TRBV10-3 to TRBJ1-1; D unclear. The CDR3 is 12 amino acids. Per germline, CDR1 ENHRY and CDR2 SYGVKD.

This clonotype appeared many times. The chain uses TRBV20-1 and TRBJ1-5, with 11 bases that match TRBD1. The junction had 5 bases not matched to a gene; V was cut back by 1 base and J by 6 bases. The CDR3 runs to 15 residues. Germline loops: CDR1 DFQATT, CDR2 SNEGSKA (reference sequence). Written as DNA, the CDR3 is TGCAGTGCTAGAGGGGGGACAGGGGGAACTCAGCCCCAGCATTTT. It specifies CSARGGTGGTQPQHF.

With respect to this clonotype: Given a much more abundant clone one base away, this may be a read error. This chain joins TRBV4-1 and TRBJ2-3; D unresolved. The germline CDR1 and CDR2 sequences are MGHRA and YSYEKL. The CDR3 runs to 13 residues. CDR3 in DNA: TGCGCCAGCAGACAAGGCGTCACAGATACGCAGTATTTT. The encoded protein is CASRQGVTDTQYF.

This clonotype was recorded at least ten times. This sequence joins TRBV4-1 and TRBJ1-2; D is unresolved. Germline CDR1 MGHRA, CDR2 YSYEKL. The ends were cut back, 0 bases at V and 7 bases at J, with 15 bases in the middle. This CDR3 contains 15 residues. In nucleotides, the CDR3 is TGCGCCAGCAGCCAAGAAAGGGCCAGTAGTTCTGGCTACACCTTC. Residues: CASSQERASSSGYTF.

This clonotype appeared a few times. In nucleotides, the CDR3 is TGTGCCAGCAGCCCCCGACTAGCAGATACGCAGTATTTT. Translating it yields CASSPRLADTQYF. This chain links TRBV14 with TRBJ2-3; a possible D gene is TRBD2 (6 bases). CDR1 is SGHDN, CDR2 FVKESK, per germline. V lost 4 bases, J lost 4 bases, and 9 bases lay in between. The CDR3 sequence is 13 residues long.

Of note for this clonotype: Just one base apart from a much larger clone, this may be a read error. The chain joins TRBV6-1 to TRBJ2-7; D is ambiguous. Germline V CDR1 and CDR2: MNHNS, SASEGT. V dropped 5 bases and J dropped 3 bases, with 17 bases sitting between them. The CDR3 runs 15 residues. The CDR3: CASSYSPFQYYEQYF. The CDR3 DNA sequence: TGTGCCAGCAGTTATTCTCCCTTCCAATACTACGAGCAGTACTTC.

This clonotype has at least ten counts. This chain uses TRBV7-6 with TRBJ2-3, with D perhaps matching TRBD1 (5 bases). Germline V gives CDR1 SGHVS, CDR2 FNYEAQ. Trimming removed 3 bases from V and 10 bases from J, with 17 bases in between. CDR3 length: 14 residues. The CDR3 loop reads CASSLGPTIEAQYF. The DNA for the CDR3 is TGTGCCAGCAGCTTGGGGCCCACGATCGAAGCGCAGTATTTT.

To note about this clonotype: A read error is possible here, since a much larger clone lies one base away. The rearrangement links TRBV11-2 to TRBJ2-1; 10 bases align to TRBD2. The V gene's germline CDR1 is SGHAT and CDR2 FQNNGV. The length of the CDR3 is 15 residues. The CDR3 DNA sequence: TGTGTCAGCAAATCAAGCGGGAGGGACAACAATGAGCAGTTCTTC. Translation: CVSKSSGRDNNEQFF.

This clonotype was seen just once. A much larger clonotype is one base distant, so this may be a read error. This rearrangement joins TRBV7-9 to TRBJ1-4, with D tentatively TRBD1 (5 bases). The CDR3 consists of 14 residues. V lost 4 bases and J 5 bases, leaving 11 bases between the germline ends. Germline values: CDR1 SEHNR, CDR2 FQNEAQ (reference sequence). The CDR3 sequence: CASSSVPGNEKLFF. DNA of the CDR3: TGTGCCAGCAGCTCAGTCCCAGGGAATGAAAAACTGTTTTTT. The full variable domain, its missing parts supplied by reference TRBV7-9 and TRBJ1-4, is DTGVSQNPRHKITKRGQNVTFRCDPISEHNRLYWYRQTLGQGPEFLTYFQNEAQLEKSRLLSDRFSAERPKGSFSTLEIQRTEQGDSAMYLCASSSVPGNEKLFFGSGTQLSVL.

Of note for this clonotype: Given a much more abundant clone one base away, this may be a read error. The gene calls are TRBV29-1 and TRBJ1-1, with TRBD1 as a possible D gene (6 bases). The CDR3 runs to 11 residues. CDR1 is SQVTM, CDR2 ANQGSEA, per germline. The V end was cut by 4 bases, the J end by 10 bases, with 13 bases between. Here the CDR3 DNA reads TGCAGCGTTGCTGCAGGGGAGAGAGCTTTCTTT. Translation gives CSVAAGERAFF.

This clonotype was found many times. The chain uses TRBV7-9 and TRBJ2-2; D remains unclear. This CDR3 is built from 16 residues. Between the trimmed V and J ends, which lost 0 bases and 5 bases, there was a span of 13 bases. CDR1 is SEHNR and CDR2 is FQNEAQ in the germline V gene (reference sequence). The CDR3 loop reads CASSLAVAGPTGELFF. The CDR3 nucleotides read TGTGCCAGCAGCTTAGCAGTAGCAGGACCTACCGGGGAGCTGTTTTTT.

The sample holds many counts of this clonotype. The rearrangement uses TRBV19 and TRBJ2-3; 9 bases line up with TRBD2. The germline V gene has CDR1 LNHDA and CDR2 SQIVND (reference sequence). The CDR3 is made up of 13 amino acids. CDR3 region: CSTRGGGTDTQYF. The DNA of the CDR3 is TGTTCGACGCGGGGGGGCGGCACAGATACGCAGTATTTT.

V and J are TRBV4-3 and TRBJ2-3, with 8 bases fitting TRBD2. V lost 3 bases and J lost 0; bases outside the gene matches: 14. CDR3 size: 19 residues. Germline CDR1 is LGHNA and CDR2 is YSLEER. The CDR3 bases are TGCGCCAGCAGCCACGGGGGGGCAGGAGGGCCAACTAGCACAGATACGCAGTATTTT. Its protein is CASSHGGAGGPTSTDTQYF.

This clonotype was picked up many times. The rearrangement links TRBV20-1 to TRBJ2-7; TRBD2 aligns across 10 bases. Germline lookup yields CDR1 DFQATT and CDR2 SNEGSKA (reference sequence). The CDR3 contains 14 residues. V shed 5 bases, J shed 5 bases, and the junction held 9 bases outside the gene matches. For the CDR3, the DNA is TGCAGTGCTGGACAAAGCGGGAGGGCCCACGAGCAGTACTTC. Its translation: CSAGQSGRAHEQYF.

Note on this clonotype: A much bigger clone sits one base away, suggesting this may be a read error. This chain links TRBV20-1 with TRBJ1-1, with TRBD1 as a possible D gene (5 bases). Trimming stripped 4 bases from V and 7 bases from J, with 16 bases between. Germline CDR1 and CDR2: DFQATT and SNEGSKA (reference sequence). The CDR3 length is 13 residues. The CDR3 DNA sequence: TGCAGTGCTACAGGGACGACGGACGATGAAGCTTTCTTT. The encoded protein is CSATGTTDDEAFF.

This clonotype was picked up many times. This sequence joins TRBV20-1 and TRBJ1-5; TRBD1 agrees at 9 bases. The CDR3 length is 16 residues. The V and J ends lost 5 bases and 6 bases, in that order; junction bases with no gene match: 14. The V gene's germline CDR1 is DFQATT and CDR2 SNEGSKA (reference sequence). This CDR3 reads CSAPQGANSVGQPQHF. CDR3 DNA sequence: TGCAGTGCTCCACAGGGGGCGAACTCAGTGGGTCAGCCCCAGCATTTT.

Worth noting for this clonotype: An end of the junction differs from the germline gene, which may be a read error. The V and J genes are TRBV28 and TRBJ2-1; D is uncertain. CDR3 length equals 14 residues. The germline V gene has CDR1 MDHEN and CDR2 SYDVKM. CDR3 region: CPSDVGRAYSEQFF. CDR3 sequence (DNA): TGTCCCAGCGATGTGGGAAGGGCCTACAGTGAGCAGTTCTTC.

Notes on this clonotype: A clone one base away is much larger, so this may be a read error. The chain joins TRBV19 to TRBJ1-2; D remains ambiguous. V was shortened by 2 bases and J by 6 bases, with 4 bases between the two germline ends. Germline CDR1 is LNHDA and CDR2 is SQIVND (reference sequence). The CDR3 has 11 amino acids. CDR3 nucleotide sequence: TGTGCCAGTAGTATATGGAATGGCTACACCTTC. It translates to CASSIWNGYTF.

This clonotype has a count of ten or more. V gene TRBV29-1 combines with J gene TRBJ2-7, with 7 bases aligning to TRBD2. V gave up 7 bases and J gave up 3 bases; unmatched junction bases: 9. The CDR3 runs to 13 residues. Germline CDR1 SQVTM, CDR2 ANQGSEA. CDR3 region: CSALREEGYEQYF. CDR3 DNA sequence: TGCAGCGCTCTCCGGGAGGAGGGCTACGAGCAGTACTTC.

This clonotype was picked up many times. The rearrangement joins TRBV12-5 to TRBJ1-1; D remains ambiguous. The germline V gene has CDR1 LGHNT and CDR2 FRNRAP. V lost 1 base to trimming and J lost 3 bases, with 12 bases between them. There are 15 residues in the CDR3. The CDR3 region has the DNA TGTGCTAGTGGTTTGGGGCTGGGGAGTTACACTGAAGCTTTCTTT. Amino acid sequence: CASGLGLGSYTEAFF.

In regard to this clonotype: This may stem from a read error, because a much larger clone lies one nucleotide away. The V call is TRBV12-3 or TRBV12-4, the J call TRBJ2-7, with D tentatively TRBD1 (6 bases). With 9 bases removed from V and 3 bases from J, the gap between germline ends came to 18 bases. This CDR3 comprises 14 residues. This CDR3 reads CARSPQLDSYEQYF. CDR3 DNA: TGTGCCAGAAGTCCCCAGTTGGACAGCTACGAGCAGTACTTC.